The 23 T cell receptor beta chains reported below all come from one sample, sequenced in a study of cytomegalovirus exposure and HLA in healthy donors. A multiplex PCR was run with 60 Vbeta primers and 13 Jbeta primers. This table comes from immunoSEQ multiplex PCR, and its TCRdb copy is limited to in-frame clones, with some not included. Of tens of thousands of clones listed, 90% are singletons. The sample was PBMCs. These receptors originate from a young woman in good health and CMV-seronegative.

This chain connects TRBV28 to TRBJ1-6; 9 bases map to TRBD1. V was pared by 2 bases and J by 9 bases, with 5 bases of the junction left unmatched. Germline V CDR1 and CDR2: MDHEN, SYDVKM. The CDR3 is 15 amino acids. CDR3 DNA sequence: TGTGCCAGCAGTTTAACGGGACAGGGCGGTTCACCCCTCCACTTT. Residues: CASSLTGQGGSPLHF.

CDR3 bases: TGTGCCAGCAGTGGGGGAGAGCGGGGCGGCAATGAGCAGTTCTTC. As protein: CASSGGERGGNEQFF. This chain joins TRBV6-5 and TRBJ2-1; 7 bases line up with TRBD2. This CDR3 has 15 amino acids. The V and J ends lost 5 bases and 6 bases, in that order; junction bases with no gene match: 10. Germline values: CDR1 MNHEY, CDR2 SVGAGI.

This clone was detected once. The CDR3 nucleotides read TGTGCCAGCAGTTTATCCCCAGGGAAAAGGTCCTATAATTCACCCCTCCACTTT. It codes for CASSLSPGKRSYNSPLHF. This chain connects TRBV28 to TRBJ1-6; D might be TRBD1 (5 bases). Trimming stripped 1 base from V and 1 base from J, with 14 bases between. Germline lookup yields CDR1 MDHEN and CDR2 SYDVKM. The length of the CDR3 is 18 residues.

This chain joins TRBV21-1 and TRBJ2-1; the D call of TRBD1 is as the table states it, not checked on the DNA. TRBV21-1 is assigned pseudogene status. The CDR3 runs 16 residues. The CDR3 DNA follows: TGTGCCAGCAGATCCAGGGTACAGGGGGCATGGGTTGAGCAGTTCTTC. Translated, it gives CASRSRVQGAWVEQFF.

The chain has TRBV29-1 and TRBJ1-1; maybe TRBD1 (6 bases). The CDR3 spans 13 residues. With 7 bases removed from V and 1 base from J, the gap between germline ends came to 13 bases. The germline gives CDR1 SQVTM, CDR2 ANQGSEA. CDR3 amino acids: CSGYREWNTEAFF. For the CDR3, the DNA is TGCAGCGGGTACAGGGAGTGGAACACTGAAGCTTTCTTT.

V usage is TRBV19 and J usage is TRBJ2-7; 11 nucleotides match TRBD1. The V gene's germline CDR1 is LNHDA and CDR2 SQIVND (reference sequence). After removal of 6 bases from V and 4 bases from J, the junction contained 5 bases not matched to a gene. This CDR3 is 14 amino acids long. The CDR3 nucleotides are TGTGCCAGTAGGCGGGACAGGGGGGAATACGAGCAGTACTTC. This codes for CASRRDRGEYEQYF.

The chain carries TRBV28 and TRBJ2-3; TRBD1 is a possible D gene (5 bases). CDR1 and CDR2 (germline): MDHEN, SYDVKM. The CDR3 loop spans 14 amino acids. V gave up 7 bases and J gave up 3 bases, with 14 bases separating them. The CDR3 DNA reads as TGTGCCAGCACTTTTCAGGGAATTACAGATACGCAGTATTTT. As protein: CASTFQGITDTQYF.

The V gene is TRBV10-3, the J gene TRBJ1-2; D might be TRBD1 (6 bases). Germline V gene lookup returns CDR1 ENHRY and CDR2 SYGVKD. V lost 10 bases, J lost 1 base, and 10 bases lay in between. CDR3 length equals 12 residues. This chain's CDR3 is CATTDSNYGYTF. The CDR3 DNA reads TGTGCCACCACGGACAGTAACTATGGCTACACCTTC.

This clone was seen only once. The chain couples TRBV30 to TRBJ2-3; TRBD1 agrees at 7 bases. V was clipped by 2 bases and J by 3 bases; unmatched bases: 2. CDR3 length equals 13 residues. The V gene's germline CDR1 is GTSNPN and CDR2 SVGIG (reference sequence). CDR3 sequence: CAWSPGGTDTQYF. CDR3 in DNA: TGTGCCTGGAGTCCAGGGGGAACAGATACGCAGTATTTT.

The count of this clone is one. V is TRBV7-8 and J is TRBJ2-7; 8 bases align to TRBD1. CDR3 size: 16 residues. V trimming: 5 bases; J trimming: 3 bases; junction bases outside the gene matches: 12. Germline lookup yields CDR1 SGHVS and CDR2 FQNEAQ. In nucleotides, the CDR3 is TGTGCCAGCAGCAGAACAGGACAGGGATCGGGCTACGAGCAGTACTTC. It yields the protein CASSRTGQGSGYEQYF.

The V gene is TRBV4-2, the J gene TRBJ2-1; 8 bases match TRBD2. The germline CDR1 and CDR2 sequences are LGHNA and YNFKEQ. With V trimmed by 2 bases and J by 2 bases, 5 bases remained unmatched. The CDR3 sequence is 16 residues long. The CDR3 protein is CASSQQTSAPYNEQFF. The CDR3, as DNA: TGTGCCAGCAGCCAACAGACTAGCGCACCCTACAATGAGCAGTTCTTC.

This chain links TRBV18 with TRBJ2-2, with 8 bases aligning to TRBD1. The CDR3 sequence is 15 residues long. CDR1 is KGHSH, CDR2 LQKENI, per germline. The junction had 3 bases not matched to a gene; V was cut back by 2 bases and J by 4 bases. This chain's CDR3 is CASSPMTGATGELFF. DNA for the CDR3: TGTGCCAGCTCACCAATGACAGGGGCCACCGGGGAGCTGTTTTTT.

The chain carries TRBV6-1 and TRBJ2-3; 8 nucleotides align to TRBD2. The CDR3 sequence is 15 residues long. CDR1 is MNHNS and CDR2 is SASEGT in the germline V gene. J gave up 4 bases and V 6 bases, and 9 bases lay outside the gene matches. CDR3 in DNA: TGTGCCAGCAGACCCGGGACTAGACAGCCAGATACGCAGTATTTT. The encoded protein is CASRPGTRQPDTQYF.

Comments on this clone: The junction departs from the called germline gene at one end, perhaps through a read error. The V gene is TRBV4-3, the J gene TRBJ1-5, with 7 bases fitting TRBD1. Germline CDR1 LGHNA, CDR2 YSLEER. The CDR3 spans 14 residues. CDR3 bases: TGCGCCAGCAGCAAGGGACAGACGAATCGGCCCCAGCATTTT. As protein: CASSKGQTNRPQHF.

This clone was found once. The chain joins TRBV6-5 to TRBJ2-1; 7 bases agree with TRBD1. CDR1 is MNHEY and CDR2 is SVGAGI in the germline V gene. The CDR3 contains 14 residues. V lost 5 bases, J lost 4 bases, and 5 bases stayed unmatched. The CDR3 loop reads CASSIAGGYNEQFF. Here the CDR3 DNA reads TGTGCCAGCAGTATTGCAGGGGGATACAATGAGCAGTTCTTC.

V gene TRBV19 combines with J gene TRBJ1-1; a possible D gene is TRBD1 (6 bases). V was trimmed by 2 bases and J by 8 bases, leaving 9 bases between them. This CDR3 spans 12 amino acids. The germline V gene has CDR1 LNHDA and CDR2 SQIVND (reference sequence). The CDR3 here is CASSILGHEAFF. CDR3 bases: TGTGCCAGTAGTATATTGGGACACGAAGCTTTCTTT.

Concerning this clone itself: The junction departs from germline at one end; a sequencing error may be responsible. The J gene is TRBJ2-3, the V gene TRBV7-7; 9 nucleotides line up with TRBD1. The CDR3 consists of 15 residues. Germline CDR1 is SSHAT and CDR2 is FNYEAQ (reference sequence). CDR3 amino acids: CASSMDRGSTDTQYF. As DNA, the CDR3 is TGTGCTAGCAGCATGGACAGGGGCAGCACAGATACGCAGTATTTT.

This clone is a singleton in its sample. The rearrangement joins TRBV21-1 to TRBJ1-1; the table assigns TRBD1, which was not confirmed against the DNA. TRBV21-1 is a pseudogene segment. CDR3 length equals 13 residues. Here the CDR3 reads CASSTYRGTEAFF. The CDR3 nucleotides are TGTGCCAGCAGCACTTATAGGGGCACTGAAGCTTTCTTT.

The rearrangement uses TRBV6-1 and TRBJ2-1, with 10 nucleotides matching TRBD2. Germline assignment: CDR1 MNHNS and CDR2 SASEGT. CDR3 length equals 15 residues. V lost 6 bases, J lost 4 bases, and 6 bases stayed unmatched. CDR3: CASSQLAGIYNEQFF. The CDR3 DNA follows: TGTGCCAGCAGCCAACTAGCGGGAATTTACAATGAGCAGTTCTTC.

The V call is TRBV5-1, the J call TRBJ2-4, with D unclear. The CDR3 runs to 14 residues. Germline V gene sequence: CDR1 SGHRS, CDR2 YFSETQ. The V end lost 0 bases, the J end lost 2 bases, and 6 bases lay between the germline ends. This chain's CDR3 is CASSLDSPKNIQYF. The CDR3 DNA reads as TGCGCCAGCAGCTTGGACAGCCCCAAAAACATTCAGTACTTC.

The gene calls are TRBV27 and TRBJ2-1, with 13 bases fitting TRBD2. Germline CDR1 reads MNHEY; CDR2 reads SMNVEV (reference sequence). The CDR3 consists of 17 residues. V lost 3 bases to trimming and J lost 7 bases; unmatched junction nucleotides: 9. CDR3 amino acids: CASSFWTSGREYNEQFF. CDR3 coding DNA: TGTGCCAGCAGTTTCTGGACTAGCGGGAGAGAATATAATGAGCAGTTCTTC.

J is TRBJ2-7 and V is TRBV6-5; no clear D. The CDR3 has 15 amino acids. The germline CDR1 and CDR2 sequences are MNHEY and SVGAGI. Trimming shortened V by 7 bases and J by 6 bases, and 22 bases separated the two germline ends. Written as DNA, the CDR3 is TGTGCCAGCAACCGAAACAGAAGCCCGCCTTCCGAGCAGTACTTC. It encodes CASNRNRSPPSEQYF.

V gene TRBV28 combines with J gene TRBJ2-5, with 7 nucleotides matching TRBD1. The better agreement between TRBJ2-7 and the DNA end casts doubt on the J call. The CDR3 has 15 amino acids. Per the germline V gene, CDR1 is MDHEN and CDR2 is SYDVKM. In DNA form, the CDR3 reads TGTGCCAGCAGAACCTCGGGACAGAAACTCTACGAGCAGTACTTC. This encodes CASRTSGQKLYEQYF.